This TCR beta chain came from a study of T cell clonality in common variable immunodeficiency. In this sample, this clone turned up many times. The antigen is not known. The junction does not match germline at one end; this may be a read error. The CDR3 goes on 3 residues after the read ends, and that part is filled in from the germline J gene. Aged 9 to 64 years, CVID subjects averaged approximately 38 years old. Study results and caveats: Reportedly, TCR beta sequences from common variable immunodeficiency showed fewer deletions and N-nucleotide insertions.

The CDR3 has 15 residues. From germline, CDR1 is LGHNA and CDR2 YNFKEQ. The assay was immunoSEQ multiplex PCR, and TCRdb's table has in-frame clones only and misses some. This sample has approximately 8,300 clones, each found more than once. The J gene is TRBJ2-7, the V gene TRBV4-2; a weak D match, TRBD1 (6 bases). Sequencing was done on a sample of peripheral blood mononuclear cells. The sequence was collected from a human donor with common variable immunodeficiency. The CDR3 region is CASSQFKGQSYEQYF. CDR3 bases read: TGCGCCAGCAGCCAATTCAAAGGACAGTCCTACGAG.